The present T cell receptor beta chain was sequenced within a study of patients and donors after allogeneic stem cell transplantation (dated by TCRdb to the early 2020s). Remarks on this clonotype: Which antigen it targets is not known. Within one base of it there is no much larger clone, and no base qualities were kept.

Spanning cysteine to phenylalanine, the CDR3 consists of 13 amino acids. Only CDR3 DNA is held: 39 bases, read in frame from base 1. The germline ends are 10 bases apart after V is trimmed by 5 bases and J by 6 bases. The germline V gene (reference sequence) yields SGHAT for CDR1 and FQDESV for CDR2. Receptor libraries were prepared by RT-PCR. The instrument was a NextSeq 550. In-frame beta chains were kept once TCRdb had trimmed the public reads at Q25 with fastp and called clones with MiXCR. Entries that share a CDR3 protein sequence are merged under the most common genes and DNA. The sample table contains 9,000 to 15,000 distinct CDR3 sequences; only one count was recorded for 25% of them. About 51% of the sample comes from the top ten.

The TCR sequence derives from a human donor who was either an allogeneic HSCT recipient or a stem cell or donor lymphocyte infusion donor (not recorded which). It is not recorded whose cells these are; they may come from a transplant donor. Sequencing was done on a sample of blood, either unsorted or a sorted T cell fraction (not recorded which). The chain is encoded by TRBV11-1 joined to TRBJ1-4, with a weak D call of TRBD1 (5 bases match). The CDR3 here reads CASSSGTHEKLFF. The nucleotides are TGTGCCAGCAGCAGCGGGACCCATGAAAAACTGTTTTTT.